Sequencing of this TCR beta chain was carried out in a study of OX40 agonist ivuxolimab in advanced cancers. Whole-study context: Partial responses, seen in three patients, involved one hepatocellular carcinoma and two cutaneous melanomas.

Germline lookup yields CDR1 SQVTM and CDR2 ANQGSEA. This CDR3 contains 14 residues. V was cut by 6 bases and J by 4 bases, with 18 bases left in between. TCRdb keeps only in-frame clones here, not all; method: immunoSEQ multiplex PCR. There are some 30,000 clones in the sample; roughly 83% occur only once, and 25% lies in the top ten. Autoimmune disease history or systemic immunosuppression led to patient exclusion. Baseline, cycle 4 day 1, and cycle 7 day 1 were the blood sampling points. The specimen comprised CD4+ or CD8+ T cells sorted from blood, sampled in a trial of the OX40 agonist ivuxolimab. This receptor was taken from an adult with an advanced solid tumor such as melanoma, head and neck, liver or kidney cancer. The J gene is TRBJ1-2, the V gene TRBV29-1; no clear D. This CDR3 is CSVDSGAGPYGYTF. CDR3 nucleotides: TGCAGCGTCGATTCAGGAGCTGGACCCTATGGCTACACCTTC.